The 22 T cell receptor beta chains below were found in one sample sequenced in a study of shared clonotypes between healthy human individuals. The repertoire was sequenced with immunoSEQ multiplex PCR; TCRdb's copy has only in-frame clones and lacks some. The repertoire holds some 2,400,000 clones, about 94% seen once, with roughly 0.13% in the top ten. Sequenced: naive CD4+ T cells sorted from blood. Subset here: CD45RA+ positively selected. All receptors come from a man younger than 30 in good health.

The chain recombines TRBV4-1 with TRBJ1-6; 7 nucleotides line up with TRBD1. CDR1 is MGHRA and CDR2 is YSYEKL in the germline V gene. The CDR3 sequence is 15 residues long. J gave up 7 bases and V 3 bases, and 6 bases lay outside the gene matches. In nucleotides, the CDR3 is TGCGCCAGCAGCCAGGCCGGACAGGCGAATTCACCCCTCCACTTT. It yields the protein CASSQAGQANSPLHF.

This clone has a single count. This sequence joins TRBV30 and TRBJ1-5; 7 bases fit TRBD1. There are 15 residues in the CDR3. V lost 2 bases to trimming and J lost 3 bases; unmatched junction nucleotides: 7. Germline CDR1 reads GTSNPN; CDR2 reads SVGIG (reference sequence). CDR3 coding DNA: TGTGCCTGGAGTCGCGGAGGGGGCCTCAATCAGCCCCAGCATTTT. Protein sequence: CAWSRGGGLNQPQHF.

As regards this clone: The sample carries other DNA sequences with the same CDR3. V gene TRBV27 combines with J gene TRBJ1-1; D unresolved. V was shortened by 2 bases and J by 2 bases, with 6 bases between the two germline ends. CDR1 and CDR2 (germline): MNHEY, SMNVEV (reference sequence). The length of the CDR3 is 13 residues. The chain's CDR3 is CASSLVGNTEAFF. CDR3 nucleotide sequence: TGTGCCAGCAGTTTAGTGGGTAACACTGAAGCTTTCTTT.

This chain uses TRBV18 with TRBJ2-7; 8 bases align to TRBD1. The V segment lost 6 bases and the J segment 3 bases; nucleotides outside the gene matches: 4. CDR1 is KGHSH and CDR2 is LQKENI in the germline V gene. CDR3 length: 13 residues. CDR3 sequence (DNA): TGTGCCAGCTCCCTCGACAGGGGCTACGAGCAGTACTTC. It yields the protein CASSLDRGYEQYF.

The rearrangement links TRBV23-1 to TRBJ1-1; tentatively, D is TRBD1 (5 bases). TRBV23-1 is treated as an ORF (open reading frame) with a function not yet certain. V lost 1 base to trimming and J lost 1 base, with 13 bases between them. The CDR3 length is 16 residues. Written as DNA, the CDR3 is TGCGCCAGCAGTCAATTAGGGAGACAGAAGAACACTGAAGCTTTCTTT. This sequence encodes CASSQLGRQKNTEAFF.

The chain combines TRBV6-9 with TRBJ2-7; 8 nucleotides line up with TRBD1. With V trimmed by 9 bases and J by 3 bases, 19 bases remained unmatched. The CDR3 is made up of 17 amino acids. Germline V gene sequence: CDR1 MNHGY, CDR2 SVAAGI. CDR3 amino acids: CASNIRGLRFFCYEQYF. As DNA, the CDR3 is TGTGCCAGTAACATCAGGGGGCTTCGATTTTTTTGCTACGAGCAGTACTTC.

The chain recombines TRBV19 with TRBJ2-2, with D perhaps matching TRBD1 (5 bases). Germline V lookup: CDR1 LNHDA, CDR2 SQIVND (reference sequence). The CDR3 covers 15 residues. The V and J ends lost 7 bases and 6 bases respectively, with 18 bases between them. CDR3 DNA sequence: TGTGCCAGTAAACTTGTACAGGAACGTGCCGGGGAGCTGTTTTTT. This sequence encodes CASKLVQERAGELFF.

V gene TRBV7-2 combines with J gene TRBJ2-5, with D unclear. Trimming cost V 5 bases and J 4 bases, with 14 bases left between them. Germline V gives CDR1 SGHTA, CDR2 FQGNSA. The CDR3 is 14 residues long. CDR3 nucleotides: TGTGCCAGCAGCCCCCGACTCGGCGGAGAGACCCAGTACTTC. Translated: CASSPRLGGETQYF. Full variable domain (outside the CDR3, taken from reference TRBV7-2 and TRBJ2-5): GAGVSQSPSNKVTEKGKDVELRCDPISGHTALYWYRQSLGQGLEFLIYFQGNSAPDKSGLPSDRFSAERTGGSVSTLTIQRTQQEDSAVYLCASSPRLGGETQYFGPGTRLLVL.

The chain is built from TRBV9 and TRBJ1-1; 7 bases agree with TRBD1. Germline V CDR1 and CDR2: SGDLS, YYNGEE. The J segment lost 3 bases and the V segment lost 7 bases, leaving 9 bases of the junction unmatched. The CDR3 spans 14 residues. In DNA, the CDR3 is TGTGCCAGCTCGTCAGGACAGGTTTACACTGAAGCTTTCTTT. It encodes CASSSGQVYTEAFF.

The chain employs TRBV4-1 and TRBJ2-1, with D hard to call. Germline V gene lookup returns CDR1 MGHRA and CDR2 YSYEKL. The length of the CDR3 is 12 residues. Trimming pared 4 bases from V and 5 bases from J, leaving 6 bases between. For the CDR3, the DNA is TGCGCCAGCAGCCGAACCAACAATGAGCAGTTCTTC. It is translated as CASSRTNNEQFF.

This clone was picked up one time. This chain uses TRBV11-2 with TRBJ1-6; 9 nucleotides align to TRBD1. The V gene end was trimmed by 0 bases and the J gene end by 6 bases; junction bases not matched to a gene: 0. The CDR3 contains 15 residues. The germline V gene has CDR1 SGHAT and CDR2 FQNNGV. Here the CDR3 reads CASSLEGQGNSPLHF. Here the CDR3 DNA reads TGTGCCAGCAGCTTAGAGGGACAGGGTAATTCACCCCTCCACTTT. Based on the CDR3 plus reference TRBV11-2 and TRBJ1-6, the full variable domain is EAGVAQSPRYKIIEKRQSVAFWCNPISGHATLYWYQQILGQGPKLLIQFQNNGVVDDSQLPKDRFSAERLKGVDSTLKIQPAKLEDSAVYLCASSLEGQGNSPLHFGNGTRLTVT.

The V and J genes are TRBV9 and TRBJ2-1, with 8 bases identical to TRBD1. Germline CDR1 is SGDLS and CDR2 is YYNGEE. The CDR3 has 18 residues. The trim removed 3 bases at V and 6 bases at J, leaving 17 bases unmatched. The chain's CDR3 is CASSGGVQIGQGSNEQFF. As DNA, the CDR3 is TGTGCCAGCAGCGGCGGGGTACAGATAGGACAGGGTTCCAATGAGCAGTTCTTC. The full variable domain, with the rest looked up from reference TRBV9 and TRBJ2-1, is DSGVTQTPKHLITATGQRVTLRCSPRSGDLSVYWYQQSLDQGLQFLIQYYNGEERAKGNILERFSAQQFPDLHSELNLSSLELGDSALYFCASSGGVQIGQGSNEQFFGPGTRLTVL.

The V and J genes are TRBV2 and TRBJ1-5; D not certain. Germline values: CDR1 SNHLY, CDR2 FYNNEI. Trimming shortened V by 3 bases and J by 0 bases, and 9 bases separated the two germline ends. The CDR3 is made up of 15 amino acids. Here the CDR3 reads CASSDGPTSNQPQHF. CDR3 bases: TGTGCCAGCAGTGACGGCCCGACTAGCAATCAGCCCCAGCATTTT.

The chain is built from TRBV2 and TRBJ2-7; D might be TRBD1 (6 bases). Germline V gives CDR1 SNHLY, CDR2 FYNNEI. Trimming stripped 2 bases from V and 5 bases from J, with 10 bases between. The CDR3 is 13 amino acids. The CDR3 is CASSEQGFNEQYF. CDR3 in DNA: TGTGCCAGCAGTGAACAGGGGTTCAACGAGCAGTACTTC. Full variable domain (rest looked up from reference TRBV2 and TRBJ2-7): EPEVTQTPSHQVTQMGQEVILRCVPISNHLYFYWYRQILGQKVEFLVSFYNNEISEKSEIFDDQFSVERPDGSNFTLKIRSTKLEDSAMYFCASSEQGFNEQYFGPGTRLTVT.

The rearrangement links TRBV27 to TRBJ2-6; 8 nucleotides align to TRBD1. Germline V gene sequence: CDR1 MNHEY, CDR2 SMNVEV (reference sequence). The CDR3 runs 15 residues. The trim removed 6 bases at V and 2 bases at J, leaving 3 bases unmatched. CDR3 sequence reads: CASRSGGAGANVLTF. CDR3 in DNA: TGTGCCAGCAGGTCAGGGGGCGCTGGGGCCAACGTCCTGACTTTC. The full variable domain, with the rest looked up from reference TRBV27 and TRBJ2-6, is EAQVTQNPRYLITVTGKKLTVTCSQNMNHEYMSWYRQDPGLGLRQIYYSMNVEVTDKGDVPEGYKVSRKEKRNFPLILESPSPNQTSLYFCASRSGGAGANVLTFGAGSRLTVL.

The chain joins TRBV10-3 to TRBJ2-7; D gene uncertain. The CDR3 is 14 amino acids. Germline values: CDR1 ENHRY, CDR2 SYGVKD. Trimming stripped 0 bases from V and 3 bases from J, with 9 bases between. The DNA for the CDR3 is TGTGCCATCAGTGAGTCGCGAGAGAACTACGAGCAGTACTTC. This sequence encodes CAISESRENYEQYF.

This clone was recorded only once. The junction and the germline gene differ at one end; a read error may be behind it. V and J are TRBV5-6 and TRBJ1-6, with D tentatively TRBD1 (6 bases). Per germline, CDR1 SGHDT and CDR2 YYEEEE. This CDR3 is built from 18 residues. The DNA of the CDR3 is TGTGCCAGCAGCTTACGGGCACGACAGGCCTCCAATAATTCACCCCTCCACTTT. As protein: CASSLRARQASNNSPLHF.

V usage is TRBV4-2 and J usage is TRBJ2-5; 8 nucleotides match TRBD1. J was trimmed by 3 bases and V by 4 bases; bases with no gene match: 1. This CDR3 comprises 13 residues. The germline gives CDR1 LGHNA, CDR2 YNFKEQ. Written as DNA, the CDR3 is TGTGCCAGCAGCCCACAGGGGGAAGAGACCCAGTACTTC. Protein: CASSPQGEETQYF.

The V and J genes are TRBV10-3 and TRBJ1-5; TRBD1 matches 9 bases. Germline V gene sequence: CDR1 ENHRY, CDR2 SYGVKD. Germline trimming cut 5 bases from V and 6 bases from J; bases unmatched to any gene: 8. The CDR3 covers 15 residues. The CDR3 DNA sequence: TGTGCCATCAGTAATATAGACAGGGGGGTTCAGCCCCAGCATTTT. Residues: CAISNIDRGVQPQHF.

The CDR3 is CASSRRDRGFSNQPQHF. The CDR3 region has the DNA TGTGCCAGCAGCCGGCGGGACAGGGGGTTTAGCAATCAGCCCCAGCATTTT. The chain employs TRBV5-6 and TRBJ1-5; 11 bases align to TRBD1. The junction had 6 bases not matched to a gene; V was cut back by 4 bases and J by 0 bases. The CDR3 is 17 residues long. Per germline, CDR1 SGHDT and CDR2 YYEEEE.

This clone was counted between two and nine times. V is TRBV5-1 and J is TRBJ2-3; the match to TRBD2 covers 12 bases. This CDR3 contains 14 residues. V lost 3 bases, J lost 4 bases, and 0 bases stayed unmatched. In germline, CDR1 is SGHRS, CDR2 YFSETQ. CDR3 DNA: TGCGCCAGCAGCTCTAGCGGGGGGGCAGATACGCAGTATTTT. This encodes CASSSSGGADTQYF.

This clone came up once. The rearrangement links TRBV10-3 to TRBJ2-4; tentatively, D is TRBD1 (5 bases). This CDR3 spans 15 amino acids. The V gene lost 3 bases and the J gene lost 0 bases, with 9 bases spanning the gap. From germline, CDR1 is ENHRY and CDR2 SYGVKD. CDR3 protein: CAISETGQAKNIQYF. The DNA for the CDR3 is TGTGCCATCAGTGAAACAGGTCAAGCCAAAAACATTCAGTACTTC.